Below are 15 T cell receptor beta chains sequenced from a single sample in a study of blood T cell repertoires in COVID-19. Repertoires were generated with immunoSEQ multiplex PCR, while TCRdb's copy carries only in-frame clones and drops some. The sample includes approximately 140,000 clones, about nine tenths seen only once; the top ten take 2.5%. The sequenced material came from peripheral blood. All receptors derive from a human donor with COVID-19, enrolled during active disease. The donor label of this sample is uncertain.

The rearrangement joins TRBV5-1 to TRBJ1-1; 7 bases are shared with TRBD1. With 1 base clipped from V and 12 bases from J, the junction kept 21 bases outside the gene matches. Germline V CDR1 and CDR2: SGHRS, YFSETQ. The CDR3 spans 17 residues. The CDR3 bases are TGCGCCAGCAGCTTGCAGGGGCTTACAGGGGCCGGGGGTTTTCCTTTCTTT. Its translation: CASSLQGLTGAGGFPFF.

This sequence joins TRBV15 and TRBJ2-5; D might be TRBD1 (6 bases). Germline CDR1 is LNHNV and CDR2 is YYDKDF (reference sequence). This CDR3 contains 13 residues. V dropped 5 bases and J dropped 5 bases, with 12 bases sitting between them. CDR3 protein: CATSPRTEETQYF. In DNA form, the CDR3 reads TGTGCCACCAGCCCCCGGACAGAGGAGACCCAGTACTTC.

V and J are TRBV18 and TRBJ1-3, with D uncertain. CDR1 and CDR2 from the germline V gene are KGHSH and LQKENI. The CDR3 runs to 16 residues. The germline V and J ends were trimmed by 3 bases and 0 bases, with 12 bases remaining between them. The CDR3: CASSPNTGNSGNTIYF. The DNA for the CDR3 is TGTGCCAGCTCACCGAACACGGGGAACTCTGGAAACACCATATATTTT.

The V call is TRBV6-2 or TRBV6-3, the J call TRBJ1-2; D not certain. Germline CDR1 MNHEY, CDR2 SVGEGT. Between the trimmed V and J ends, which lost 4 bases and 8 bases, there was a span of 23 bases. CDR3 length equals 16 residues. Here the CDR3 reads CASSFLRDVSLEGYTF. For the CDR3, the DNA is TGTGCCAGCAGTTTCCTCCGGGATGTTTCCCTGGAGGGCTACACCTTC.

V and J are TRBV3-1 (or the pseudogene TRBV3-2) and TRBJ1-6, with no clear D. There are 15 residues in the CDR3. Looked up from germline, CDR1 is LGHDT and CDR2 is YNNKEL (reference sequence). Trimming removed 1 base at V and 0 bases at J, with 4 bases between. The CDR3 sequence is CASSQAFSYNSPLHF. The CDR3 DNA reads TGTGCCAGCAGCCAAGCTTTCTCCTATAATTCACCCCTCCACTTT.

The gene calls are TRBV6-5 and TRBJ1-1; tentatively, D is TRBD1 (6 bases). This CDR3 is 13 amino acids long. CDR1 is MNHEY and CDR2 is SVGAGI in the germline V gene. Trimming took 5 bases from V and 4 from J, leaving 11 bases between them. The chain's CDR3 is CASSTGIVTEAFF. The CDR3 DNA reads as TGTGCCAGCAGTACAGGGATTGTCACTGAAGCTTTCTTT.

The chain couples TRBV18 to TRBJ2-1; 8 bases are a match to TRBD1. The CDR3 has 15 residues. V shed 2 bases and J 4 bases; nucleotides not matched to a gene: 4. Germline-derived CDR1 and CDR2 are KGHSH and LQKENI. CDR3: CASSPGQGWYNEQFF. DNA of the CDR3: TGTGCCAGCTCACCAGGACAGGGATGGTACAATGAGCAGTTCTTC.

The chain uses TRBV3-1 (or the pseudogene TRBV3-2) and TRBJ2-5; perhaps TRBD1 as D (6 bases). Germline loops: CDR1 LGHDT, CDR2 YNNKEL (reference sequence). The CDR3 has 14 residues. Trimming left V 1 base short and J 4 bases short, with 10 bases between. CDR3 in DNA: TGTGCCAGCAGCCAAGTTGTACAGGGAGAGACCCAGTACTTC. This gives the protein CASSQVVQGETQYF.

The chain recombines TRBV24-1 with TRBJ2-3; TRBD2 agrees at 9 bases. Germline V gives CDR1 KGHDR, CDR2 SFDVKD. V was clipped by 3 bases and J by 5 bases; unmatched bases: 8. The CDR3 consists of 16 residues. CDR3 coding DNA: TGTGCCACCAGTGATCCGCGGGGGGGGAAGGGAGATACGCAGTATTTT. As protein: CATSDPRGGKGDTQYF.

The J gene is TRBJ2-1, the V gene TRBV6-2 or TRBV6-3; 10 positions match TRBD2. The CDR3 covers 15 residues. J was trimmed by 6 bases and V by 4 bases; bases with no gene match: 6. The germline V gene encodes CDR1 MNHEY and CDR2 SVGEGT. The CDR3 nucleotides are TGTGCCAGCAGTTCATCTAGGACTAGCGGCAATGAGCAGTTCTTC. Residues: CASSSSRTSGNEQFF.

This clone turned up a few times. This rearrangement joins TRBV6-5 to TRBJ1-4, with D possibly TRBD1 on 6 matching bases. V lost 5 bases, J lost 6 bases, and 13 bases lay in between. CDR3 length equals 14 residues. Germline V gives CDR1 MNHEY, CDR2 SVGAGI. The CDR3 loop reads CASSRGTVDEKLFF. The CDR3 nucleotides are TGTGCCAGCAGTAGGGGGACGGTAGATGAAAAACTGTTTTTT.

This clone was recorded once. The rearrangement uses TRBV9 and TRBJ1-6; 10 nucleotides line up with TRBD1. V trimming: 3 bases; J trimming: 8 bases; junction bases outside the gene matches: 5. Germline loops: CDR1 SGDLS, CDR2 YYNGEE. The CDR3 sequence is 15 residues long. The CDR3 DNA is TGTGCCAGCAGCGGGGCCGGGACAGGGGATTCACCCCTCCACTTT. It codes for CASSGAGTGDSPLHF.

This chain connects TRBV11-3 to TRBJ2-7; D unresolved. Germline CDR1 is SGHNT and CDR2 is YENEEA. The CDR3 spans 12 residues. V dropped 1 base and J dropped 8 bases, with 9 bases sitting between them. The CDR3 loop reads CASSLVQFQQYF. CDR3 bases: TGTGCCAGCAGCTTAGTTCAGTTTCAGCAGTACTTC.

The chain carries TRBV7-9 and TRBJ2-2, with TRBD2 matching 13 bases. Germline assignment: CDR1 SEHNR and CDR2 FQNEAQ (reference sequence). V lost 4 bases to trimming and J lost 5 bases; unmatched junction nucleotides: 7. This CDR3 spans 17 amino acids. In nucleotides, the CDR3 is TGTGCCAGCAGCTCCGGGGGACTAGCGGGATATACCGGGGAGCTGTTTTTT. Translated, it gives CASSSGGLAGYTGELFF.

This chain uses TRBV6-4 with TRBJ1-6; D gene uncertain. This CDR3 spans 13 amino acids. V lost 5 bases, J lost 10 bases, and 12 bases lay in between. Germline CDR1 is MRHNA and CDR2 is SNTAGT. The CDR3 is CASSQGSGSPLHF. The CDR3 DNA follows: TGTGCCAGCAGTCAAGGGAGCGGATCACCCCTCCACTTT.